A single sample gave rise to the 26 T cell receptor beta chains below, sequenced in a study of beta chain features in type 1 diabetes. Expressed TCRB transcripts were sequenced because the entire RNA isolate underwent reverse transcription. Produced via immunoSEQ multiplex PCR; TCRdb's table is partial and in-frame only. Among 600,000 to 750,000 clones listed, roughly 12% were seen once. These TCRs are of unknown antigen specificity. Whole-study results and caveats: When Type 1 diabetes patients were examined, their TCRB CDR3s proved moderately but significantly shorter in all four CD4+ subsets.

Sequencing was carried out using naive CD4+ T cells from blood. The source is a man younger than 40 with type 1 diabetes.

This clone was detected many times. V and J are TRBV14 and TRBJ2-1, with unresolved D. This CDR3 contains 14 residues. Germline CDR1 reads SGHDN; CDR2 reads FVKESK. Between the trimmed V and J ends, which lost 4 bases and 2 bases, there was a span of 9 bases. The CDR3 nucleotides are TGTGCCAGCAGCCCCTCGGGCCCCTACAATGAGCAGTTCTTC. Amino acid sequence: CASSPSGPYNEQFF.

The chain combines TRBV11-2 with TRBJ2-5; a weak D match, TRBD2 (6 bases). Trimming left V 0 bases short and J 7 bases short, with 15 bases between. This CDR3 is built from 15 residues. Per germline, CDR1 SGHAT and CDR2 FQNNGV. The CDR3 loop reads CASSLDLTSSATQYF. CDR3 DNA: TGTGCCAGCAGCTTAGATCTGACTAGTTCCGCGACCCAGTACTTC.

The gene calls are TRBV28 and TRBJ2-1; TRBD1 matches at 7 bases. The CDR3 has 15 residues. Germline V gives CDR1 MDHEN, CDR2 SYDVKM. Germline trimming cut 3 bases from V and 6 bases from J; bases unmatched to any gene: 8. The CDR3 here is CASSFRRTGRNEQFF. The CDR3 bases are TGTGCCAGCAGTTTCAGAAGGACAGGACGCAATGAGCAGTTCTTC.

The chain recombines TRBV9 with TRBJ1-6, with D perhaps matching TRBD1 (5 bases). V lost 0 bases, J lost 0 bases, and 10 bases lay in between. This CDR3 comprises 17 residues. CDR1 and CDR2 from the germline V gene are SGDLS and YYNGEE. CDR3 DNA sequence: TGTGCCAGCAGCGTAGCTACAGGAAGCTCCTATAATTCACCCCTCCACTTT. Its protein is CASSVATGSSYNSPLHF. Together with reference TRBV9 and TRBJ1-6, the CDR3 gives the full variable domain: DSGVTQTPKHLITATGQRVTLRCSPRSGDLSVYWYQQSLDQGLQFLIQYYNGEERAKGNILERFSAQQFPDLHSELNLSSLELGDSALYFCASSVATGSSYNSPLHFGNGTRLTVT.

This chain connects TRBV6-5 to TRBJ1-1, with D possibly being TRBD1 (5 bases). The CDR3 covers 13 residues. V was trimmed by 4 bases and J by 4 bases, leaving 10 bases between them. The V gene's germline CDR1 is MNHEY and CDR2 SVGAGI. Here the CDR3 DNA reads TGTGCCAGCAGTTCGGGGGTCGGCACTGAAGCTTTCTTT. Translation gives CASSSGVGTEAFF.

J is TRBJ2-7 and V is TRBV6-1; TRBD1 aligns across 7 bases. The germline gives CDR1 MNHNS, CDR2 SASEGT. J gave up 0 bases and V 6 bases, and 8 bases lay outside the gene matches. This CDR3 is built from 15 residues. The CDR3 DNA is TGTGCCAGCAGCGAACAGGGGATCCGCTCCTACGAGCAGTACTTC. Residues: CASSEQGIRSYEQYF.

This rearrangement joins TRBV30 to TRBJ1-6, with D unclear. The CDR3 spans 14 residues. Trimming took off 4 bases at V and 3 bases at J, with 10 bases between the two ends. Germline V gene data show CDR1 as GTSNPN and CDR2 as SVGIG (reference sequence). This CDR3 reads CAWTKPRYNSPLHF. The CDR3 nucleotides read TGTGCCTGGACGAAACCCCGCTATAATTCACCCCTCCACTTT.

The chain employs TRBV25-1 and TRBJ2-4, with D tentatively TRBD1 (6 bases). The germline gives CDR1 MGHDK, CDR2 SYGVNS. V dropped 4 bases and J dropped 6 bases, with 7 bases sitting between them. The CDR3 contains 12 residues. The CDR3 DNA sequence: TGTGCCAGCAGTGGGGGGCTAAACATTCAGTACTTC. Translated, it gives CASSGGLNIQYF.

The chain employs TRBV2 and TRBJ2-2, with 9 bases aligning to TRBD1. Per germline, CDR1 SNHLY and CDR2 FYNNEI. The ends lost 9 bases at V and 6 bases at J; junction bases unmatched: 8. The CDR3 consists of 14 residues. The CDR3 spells CARTGQGIPGELFF. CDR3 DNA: TGTGCCAGAACGGGACAGGGTATCCCCGGGGAGCTGTTTTTT.

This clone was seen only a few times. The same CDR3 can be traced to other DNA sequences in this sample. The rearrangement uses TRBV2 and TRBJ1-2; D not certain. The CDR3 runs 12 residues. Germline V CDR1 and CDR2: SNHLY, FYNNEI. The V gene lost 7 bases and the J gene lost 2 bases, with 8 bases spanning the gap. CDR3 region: CASTRENYGYTF. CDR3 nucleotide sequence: TGTGCCAGCACCCGGGAAAACTATGGCTACACCTTC.

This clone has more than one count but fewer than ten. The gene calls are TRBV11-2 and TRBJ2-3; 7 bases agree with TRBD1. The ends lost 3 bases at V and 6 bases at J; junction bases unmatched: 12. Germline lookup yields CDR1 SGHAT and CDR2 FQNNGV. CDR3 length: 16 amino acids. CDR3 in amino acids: CASSLGRRNRGDTQYF. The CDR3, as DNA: TGTGCCAGCAGCTTGGGTCGCCGGAACAGGGGTGATACGCAGTATTTT.

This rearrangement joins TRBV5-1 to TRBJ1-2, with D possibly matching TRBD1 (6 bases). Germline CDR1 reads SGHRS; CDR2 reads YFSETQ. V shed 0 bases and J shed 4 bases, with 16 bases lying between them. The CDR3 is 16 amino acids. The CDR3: CASSLGAGEGGYGYTF. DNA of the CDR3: TGCGCCAGCAGCTTGGGAGCAGGGGAGGGAGGCTATGGCTACACCTTC. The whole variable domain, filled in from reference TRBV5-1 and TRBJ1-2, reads KAGVTQTPRYLIKTRGQQVTLSCSPISGHRSVSWYQQTPGQGLQFLFEYFSETQRNKGNFPGRFSGRQFSNSRSEMNVSTLELGDSALYLCASSLGAGEGGYGYTFGSGTRLTVV.

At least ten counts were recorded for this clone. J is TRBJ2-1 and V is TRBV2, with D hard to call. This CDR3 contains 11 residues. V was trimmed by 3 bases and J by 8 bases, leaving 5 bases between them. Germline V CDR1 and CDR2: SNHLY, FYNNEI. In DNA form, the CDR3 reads TGTGCCAGCAGTGATAGGTATGAGCAGTTCTTC. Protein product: CASSDRYEQFF.

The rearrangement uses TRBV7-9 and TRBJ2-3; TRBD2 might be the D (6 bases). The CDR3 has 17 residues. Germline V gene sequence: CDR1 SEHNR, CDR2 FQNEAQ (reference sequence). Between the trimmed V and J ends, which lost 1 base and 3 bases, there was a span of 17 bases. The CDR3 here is CASSLVGASDSTDTQYF. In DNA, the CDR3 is TGTGCCAGCAGCTTAGTCGGGGCTAGCGATAGTACAGATACGCAGTATTTT.

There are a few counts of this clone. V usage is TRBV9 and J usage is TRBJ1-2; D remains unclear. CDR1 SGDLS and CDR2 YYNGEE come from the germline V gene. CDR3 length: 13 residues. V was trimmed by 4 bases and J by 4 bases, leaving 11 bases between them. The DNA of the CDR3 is TGTGCCAGCAGCCTCGGGGTGACCTATGGCTACACCTTC. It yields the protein CASSLGVTYGYTF.

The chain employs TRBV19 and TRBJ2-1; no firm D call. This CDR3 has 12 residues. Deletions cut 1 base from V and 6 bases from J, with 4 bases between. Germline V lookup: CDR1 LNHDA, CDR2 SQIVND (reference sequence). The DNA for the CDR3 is TGTGCCAGTAGTATAGGCTTCAATGAGCAGTTCTTC. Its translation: CASSIGFNEQFF.

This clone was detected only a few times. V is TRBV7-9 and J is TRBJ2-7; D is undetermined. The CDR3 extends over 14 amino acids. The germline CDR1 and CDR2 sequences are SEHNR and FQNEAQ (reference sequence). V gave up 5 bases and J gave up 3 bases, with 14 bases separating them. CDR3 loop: CASSPGLGGYEQYF. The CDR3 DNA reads TGTGCCAGCAGCCCCGGATTAGGTGGCTACGAGCAGTACTTC.

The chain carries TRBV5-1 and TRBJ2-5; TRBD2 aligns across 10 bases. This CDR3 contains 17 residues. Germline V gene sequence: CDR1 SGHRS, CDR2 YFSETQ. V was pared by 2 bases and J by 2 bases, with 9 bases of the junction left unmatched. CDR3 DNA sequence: TGCGCCAGCAGCTTCCGCCTAGCGGGGGCCATACAAGAGACCCAGTACTTC. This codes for CASSFRLAGAIQETQYF.

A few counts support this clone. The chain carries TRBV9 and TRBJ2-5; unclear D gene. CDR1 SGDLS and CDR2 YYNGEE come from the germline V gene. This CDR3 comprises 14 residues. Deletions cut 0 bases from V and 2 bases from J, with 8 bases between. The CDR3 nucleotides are TGTGCCAGCAGCGTAGTGGCAGAACAAGAGACCCAGTACTTC. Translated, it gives CASSVVAEQETQYF.

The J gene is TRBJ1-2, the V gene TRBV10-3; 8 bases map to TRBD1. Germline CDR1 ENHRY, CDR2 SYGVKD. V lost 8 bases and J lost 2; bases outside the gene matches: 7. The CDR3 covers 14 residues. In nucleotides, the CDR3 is TGTGCCATCGCACCGGGACAGGAGAACTATGGCTACACCTTC. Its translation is CAIAPGQENYGYTF.

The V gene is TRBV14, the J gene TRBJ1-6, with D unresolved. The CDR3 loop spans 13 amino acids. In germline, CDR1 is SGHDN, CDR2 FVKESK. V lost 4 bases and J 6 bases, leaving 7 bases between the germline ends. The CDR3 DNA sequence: TGTGCCAGCAGCCCGAGCCTTAATTCACCCCTCCACTTT. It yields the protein CASSPSLNSPLHF.

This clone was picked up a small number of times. Here the CDR3 DNA reads TGTGCCAGCACCCCGACTAGTAGTATGGAGACCCAGTACTTC. As protein: CASTPTSSMETQYF. V is TRBV2 and J is TRBJ2-5, with a weak D call TRBD2 (6 bases). The CDR3 totals 14 residues. CDR1 and CDR2 (germline): SNHLY, FYNNEI. Trimming removed 7 bases at V and 5 bases at J, with 17 bases between. Variable domain in full (rest from reference TRBV2 and TRBJ2-5): EPEVTQTPSHQVTQMGQEVILRCVPISNHLYFYWYRQILGQKVEFLVSFYNNEISEKSEIFDDQFSVERPDGSNFTLKIRSTKLEDSAMYFCASTPTSSMETQYFGPGTRLLVL.

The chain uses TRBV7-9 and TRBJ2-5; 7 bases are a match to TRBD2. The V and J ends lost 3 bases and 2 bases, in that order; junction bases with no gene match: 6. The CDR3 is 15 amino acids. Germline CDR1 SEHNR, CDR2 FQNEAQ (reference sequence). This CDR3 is CASSFGLAVQETQYF. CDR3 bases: TGTGCCAGCAGCTTTGGGCTAGCGGTACAAGAGACCCAGTACTTC.

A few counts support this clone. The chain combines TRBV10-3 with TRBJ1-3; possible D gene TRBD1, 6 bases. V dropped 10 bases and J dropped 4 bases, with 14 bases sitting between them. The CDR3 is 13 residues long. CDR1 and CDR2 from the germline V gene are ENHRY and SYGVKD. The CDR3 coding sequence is TGTGCCACCTACAGGGAATCCGGAAACACCATATATTTT. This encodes CATYRESGNTIYF.

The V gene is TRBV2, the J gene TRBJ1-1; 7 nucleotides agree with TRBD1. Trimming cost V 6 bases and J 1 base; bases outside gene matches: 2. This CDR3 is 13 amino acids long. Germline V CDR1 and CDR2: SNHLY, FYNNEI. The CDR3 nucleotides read TGTGCCAGCAGAGGGGGCGCGAACACTGAAGCTTTCTTT. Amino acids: CASRGGANTEAFF.

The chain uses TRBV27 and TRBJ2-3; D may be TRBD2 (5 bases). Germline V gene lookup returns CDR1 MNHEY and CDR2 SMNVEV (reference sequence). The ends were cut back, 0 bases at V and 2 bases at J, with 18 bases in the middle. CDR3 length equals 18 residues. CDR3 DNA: TGTGCCAGCAGTTTATCGCCTGGCGGGCGCGTTATCACAGATACGCAGTATTTT. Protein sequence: CASSLSPGGRVITDTQYF.